This T cell receptor beta chain was obtained from a study of vaccination and CD4 T cells after COVID-19. Study-wide context: The study drew post-COVID samples a median around 100 days after diagnosis (range 35 to 161). Timing of post-vaccine sample collection was a median about 72 days after dose two, with a range of 14 to 241.

Trimming removed 3 bases from V and 4 bases from J, with 9 bases in between. This CDR3 spans 12 amino acids. Germline lookup yields CDR1 GTSNPN and CDR2 SVGIG (reference sequence). Researchers used the Oncomine TCR Beta short-read assay to sequence DNA from cultured CD4+ T cells. Extraction of genomic DNA was performed on cultured CD4+ T cells. Using its own MiXCR run on the PCR reads, TCRdb lists one record per CDR3 protein. The data hold fewer than 18,000 distinct CDR3 sequences, with about 53% observed a single time. The sample's treatment: approximately 9-day PBMC culture with coronavirus spike peptide pools or control peptides (ViraFEST assay). Details on this clonotype: Its specificity is unknown.

Sequenced material: CD4+ T cells from blood, cultured in vitro. The V and J genes are TRBV30 and TRBJ1-2; D gene unclear. The origin of this receptor is a human donor who had recovered from COVID-19. Here the CDR3 reads CAWRGLTYGYTF. The CDR3 bases are TGTGCCTGGAGGGGCCTTACCTATGGCTACACCTTC.